This passage covers 32 T cell receptor beta chains from one sample sequenced in a study of T cells expressing NK-cell markers. Each CDR3 protein gets one entry in TCRdb, which reprocessed the 5' RACE reads and gives no DNA. This sample contains about 260,000 distinct CDR3 sequences. Material for sequencing was blood T cells: a sorted CD56 or NKG2C T cell subset, CD4+ or CD8+ T cells, or bulk PBMC T cells (not recorded which). Receptors were obtained from a man aged 18 to 29 in good health.

The V call is TRBV28, the J call TRBJ2-2; TCRdb's D call, TRBD1, is unchecked because there is no DNA. The CDR3 is 17 residues long. The germline V gene has CDR1 MDHEN and CDR2 SYDVKM. CDR3 residues: CASNQPPGRGRIGELFF.

The chain is built from TRBV20-1 and TRBJ2-7. Per germline, CDR1 DFQATT and CDR2 SNEGSKA (reference sequence). CDR3 length: 14 residues. This chain's CDR3 is CSAPNSVRTYEQYF.

CDR3: CASSLAGTGLKNEQFF. The rearrangement links TRBV7-6 to TRBJ2-1; TCRdb outputs TRBD1, but without DNA this stays unchecked. Looked up from germline, CDR1 is SGHVS and CDR2 is FNYEAQ. This CDR3 has 16 amino acids.

The CDR3 region is CSARDVGSWADTQYF. The rearrangement joins TRBV20-1 to TRBJ2-3; the D gene TCRdb calls, TRBD2, cannot be checked with no DNA. Germline V lookup: CDR1 DFQATT, CDR2 SNEGSKA (reference sequence). There are 15 residues in the CDR3.

The genes are TRBV13 and TRBJ2-7; TCRdb calls TRBD2, which cannot be checked without DNA. CDR3 size: 16 residues. Germline V lookup: CDR1 PRHDT, CDR2 FYEKMQ (reference sequence). CDR3 sequence reads: CASSSRTSGSGGEQYF.

This chain connects TRBV11-1 to TRBJ2-1; there is no DNA to check the TCRdb D call of TRBD1. The germline gives CDR1 SGHAT, CDR2 FQDESV (reference sequence). The CDR3 extends over 14 amino acids. CDR3 in amino acids: CASSLARLSNEQFF.

V and J are TRBV20-1 and TRBJ1-3; checking the TCRdb D call of TRBD1 is not possible without DNA. In germline, CDR1 is DFQATT, CDR2 SNEGSKA (reference sequence). This CDR3 has 14 amino acids. The CDR3 loop is CSARFGGSGNTIYF.

The chain couples TRBV20-1 to TRBJ2-5; TCRdb gives TRBD1 as the D gene, but with no DNA this cannot be confirmed. The CDR3 is made up of 15 amino acids. CDR1 and CDR2 from the germline V gene are DFQATT and SNEGSKA (reference sequence). The CDR3 sequence: CSARDAGSYRETQYF.

The chain uses TRBV4-3 and TRBJ2-2; TCRdb names TRBD1, which stays unverified in the absence of DNA. Germline CDR1 and CDR2: LGHNA and YSLEER. The CDR3 contains 17 residues. This CDR3 is CASSQDVNRGGTGELFF.

The chain employs TRBV5-1 and TRBJ1-4. Germline CDR1 and CDR2: SGHRS and YFSETQ. This CDR3 contains 13 residues. CDR3 protein: CASRPLEGEKLFF.

This sequence joins TRBV7-9 and TRBJ1-1; TCRdb returns TRBD1, unconfirmable since there is no DNA. The CDR3 loop spans 15 amino acids. Looked up from germline, CDR1 is SEHNR and CDR2 is FQNEAQ (reference sequence). This CDR3 reads CASSLAGDRDTEAFF. The whole variable domain, filled in from reference TRBV7-9 and TRBJ1-1, reads DTGVSQNPRHKITKRGQNVTFRCDPISEHNRLYWYRQTLGQGPEFLTYFQNEAQLEKSRLLSDRFSAERPKGSFSTLEIQRTEQGDSAMYLCASSLAGDRDTEAFFGQGTRLTVV.

The chain couples TRBV12-3 or TRBV12-4 to TRBJ2-2; the TRBD1 assignment by TCRdb is unverifiable without DNA. The CDR3 contains 15 residues. CDR3 loop: CASSKKTGSTGELFF.

The chain couples TRBV30 to TRBJ1-4; checking the TCRdb D call of TRBD1 is not possible without DNA. CDR3 size: 14 residues. Germline-derived CDR1 and CDR2 are GTSNPN and SVGIG (reference sequence). CDR3: CAWRAGATNEKLFF.

V and J are TRBV5-1 and TRBJ2-3. Germline V gene lookup returns CDR1 SGHRS and CDR2 YFSETQ. This CDR3 comprises 16 residues. Here the CDR3 reads CASSLEGGTSTDTQYF.

The V call is TRBV18, the J call TRBJ1-5; there is no DNA to check the TCRdb D call of TRBD1. The CDR3 sequence is 15 residues long. Germline loops: CDR1 KGHSH, CDR2 LQKENI. CDR3 loop: CASSPQDRFGQPQHF.

The V gene is TRBV5-4, the J gene TRBJ1-2; the D gene TCRdb calls, TRBD1, cannot be checked with no DNA. Per the germline V gene, CDR1 is SGHNT and CDR2 is YYREEE (reference sequence). The CDR3 loop spans 15 amino acids. The CDR3: CASSLEQGPFYGYTF. The variable domain in full, completed from reference TRBV5-4 and TRBJ1-2, reads ETGVTQSPTHLIKTRGQQVTLRCSSQSGHNTVSWYQQALGQGPQFIFQYYREEENGRGNFPPRFSGLQFPNYSSELNVNALELDDSALYLCASSLEQGPFYGYTFGSGTRLTVV.

This chain links TRBV24-1 with TRBJ2-2; the D call from TCRdb, TRBD2, cannot be confirmed without DNA. In germline, CDR1 is KGHDR, CDR2 SFDVKD. The CDR3 runs to 17 residues. Here the CDR3 reads CATSDLGGSANTGELFF.

V usage is TRBV12-3 or TRBV12-4 and J usage is TRBJ1-2. This CDR3 region has 14 residues. The CDR3 here is CASSLRGALYGYTF.

The J gene is TRBJ2-1, the V gene TRBV11-3; TCRdb's D gene call, TRBD2, goes unchecked for lack of DNA. Germline V gene data show CDR1 as SGHNT and CDR2 as YENEEA. The CDR3 is 15 residues long. The CDR3 reads CASTQTSGTPNEQFF.

V usage is TRBV5-1 and J usage is TRBJ1-1; there is no DNA to check the TCRdb D call of TRBD1. The CDR3 length is 16 residues. The germline V gene encodes CDR1 SGHRS and CDR2 YFSETQ. CDR3 residues: CASSLGPQGQDTEAFF.

The chain joins TRBV25-1 to TRBJ2-5; TCRdb returns TRBD1, unconfirmable since there is no DNA. Germline V gives CDR1 MGHDK, CDR2 SYGVNS. The CDR3 extends over 15 amino acids. The CDR3: CASRKGDRGPETQYF.

The genes are TRBV5-1 and TRBJ2-1; the TRBD1 assignment by TCRdb is unverifiable without DNA. Germline assignment: CDR1 SGHRS and CDR2 YFSETQ. CDR3 size: 16 residues. The CDR3: CASSLMARTGGNEQFF.

The chain combines TRBV15 with TRBJ2-1; TCRdb selects TRBD2, and the lack of DNA leaves this call unchecked. This CDR3 has 22 residues. Germline V gives CDR1 LNHNV, CDR2 YYDKDF (reference sequence). CDR3 loop: CATSRDSGKGLAGRVSDNEQFF.

The chain uses TRBV20-1 and TRBJ2-5; TCRdb selects TRBD1, and the lack of DNA leaves this call unchecked. The CDR3 covers 15 residues. In germline, CDR1 is DFQATT, CDR2 SNEGSKA (reference sequence). This CDR3 reads CSARELAGAQETQYF.

This sequence joins TRBV12-3 or TRBV12-4 and TRBJ2-1; TCRdb proposes TRBD1, but this gene call is untestable without DNA. The CDR3 has 15 residues. The CDR3 spells CASTIYRIRHNEQFF.

The chain joins TRBV5-6 to TRBJ2-5; TCRdb indicates TRBD2, and absent DNA this call remains unverified. Germline V lookup: CDR1 SGHDT, CDR2 YYEEEE. CDR3 length equals 15 residues. CDR3: CASSSPGLSQETQYF. Looking up the rest from reference TRBV5-6 and TRBJ2-5 gives the full variable domain: DAGVTQSPTHLIKTRGQQVTLRCSPKSGHDTVSWYQQALGQGPQFIFQYYEEEERQRGNFPDRFSGHQFPNYSSELNVNALLLGDSALYLCASSSPGLSQETQYFGPGTRLLVL.

This chain links TRBV25-1 with TRBJ1-5; TCRdb's assignment of TRBD1 cannot be checked, as there is no DNA. From germline, CDR1 is MGHDK and CDR2 SYGVNS. This CDR3 contains 14 residues. The CDR3: CASSLSGRNQPQHF.

This chain connects TRBV28 to TRBJ1-2; TCRdb picks TRBD1, but there is no DNA to check that call. Germline values: CDR1 MDHEN, CDR2 SYDVKM. The CDR3 consists of 17 residues. CDR3 in amino acids: CASSLGQGATFNYGYTF.

The chain employs TRBV20-1 and TRBJ1-5; TCRdb designates TRBD1, a call that cannot be tested without DNA. CDR3 length: 14 amino acids. Germline CDR1 reads DFQATT; CDR2 reads SNEGSKA (reference sequence). The CDR3 protein is CSARSWPGNQPQHF.

The J gene is TRBJ2-3, the V gene TRBV24-1. Germline lookup yields CDR1 KGHDR and CDR2 SFDVKD. This CDR3 is built from 13 residues. The CDR3 sequence is CATSGVLTLLQYF.

The chain carries TRBV24-1 and TRBJ2-1. CDR3 length equals 11 residues. Germline V gene lookup returns CDR1 KGHDR and CDR2 SFDVKD. CDR3 residues: CATSSGLPQFF.

The chain employs TRBV6-1 and TRBJ2-5; TCRdb picks TRBD1, but there is no DNA to check that call. Germline-derived CDR1 and CDR2 are MNHNS and SASEGT. The CDR3 totals 16 residues. The CDR3 reads CASSELFSRGQETQYF.